Each of the 11 T cell receptor beta chains below was sequenced from the same sample in a study of T cell responses to AZD1222 COVID-19 vaccine. Assay used: immunoSEQ multiplex PCR; TCRdb lists only in-frame clones, some missing. Of about 140,000 clones in the sample, over 90% were seen once. Specimen: peripheral blood, collected on day 0 of MenACWY control vaccination. These receptors all stem from an adult in good health.

The genes are TRBV6-5 and TRBJ1-2; TRBD1 might be the D (5 bases). V lost 6 bases to trimming and J lost 4 bases, with 9 bases between them. This CDR3 has 12 amino acids. Germline lookup yields CDR1 MNHEY and CDR2 SVGAGI. CDR3 DNA: TGTGCCAGCAGGGACAATGGCTATGGCTACACCTTC. Encoded protein: CASRDNGYGYTF.

V usage is TRBV7-9 and J usage is TRBJ2-7; D not certain. The CDR3 is 14 residues long. Trimming removed 8 bases from V and 0 bases from J, with 14 bases in between. Germline V gives CDR1 SEHNR, CDR2 FQNEAQ (reference sequence). The CDR3 DNA follows: TGTGCCAGCGGTCCAGTGTCGAGCTCCTACGAGCAGTACTTC. Encoded protein: CASGPVSSSYEQYF.

V usage is TRBV5-5 and J usage is TRBJ1-1; D is ambiguous. Germline V gene sequence: CDR1 SGHKS, CDR2 YYEKEE (reference sequence). The CDR3 totals 14 residues. V lost 4 bases to trimming and J lost 6 bases, with 16 bases between them. CDR3 protein: CASSGMTPAAEAFF. The CDR3 DNA follows: TGTGCCAGCAGCGGAATGACCCCGGCGGCTGAAGCTTTCTTT.

Comments on this clone: A junction boundary mismatches the germline segment, possibly from a read error. The chain links TRBV7-9 to TRBJ1-1, with 11 bases matching TRBD1. The germline V gene has CDR1 SEHNR and CDR2 FQNEAQ (reference sequence). The CDR3 is made up of 15 amino acids. The CDR3 protein is CASSSGQGVNTEAFF. CDR3 bases: TGTGCCAGCAGCTCGGGACAGGGGGTGAATACTGAAGCTTTCTTT. Full variable domain (missing parts from reference TRBV7-9 and TRBJ1-1): DTGVSQNPRHKITKRGQNVTFRCDPISEHNRLYWYRQTLGQGPEFLTYFQNEAQLEKSRLLSDRFSAERPKGSFSTLEIQRTEQGDSAMYLCASSSGQGVNTEAFFGQGTRLTVV.

A single count supports this clone. The chain couples TRBV7-9 to TRBJ2-7; 8 bases fit TRBD1. The CDR3 is 14 residues long. V lost 4 bases and J lost 3; bases outside the gene matches: 5. CDR1 and CDR2 (germline): SEHNR, FQNEAQ (reference sequence). CDR3 residues: CASSSQGAGYEQYF. For the CDR3, the DNA is TGTGCCAGCAGCTCGCAGGGGGCGGGCTACGAGCAGTACTTC.

This clone has only one observation. This CDR3 reads CASSQGNRDKNEKLFF. The CDR3 DNA sequence: TGCGCCAGCAGCCAAGGCAACCGGGATAAAAATGAAAAACTGTTTTTT. The chain recombines TRBV4-3 with TRBJ1-4; D is undetermined. Germline V gives CDR1 LGHNA, CDR2 YSLEER. This CDR3 has 16 residues. V lost 1 base and J lost 5, with 14 bases in between.

The chain links TRBV5-4 to TRBJ2-5; D gene uncertain. In germline, CDR1 is SGHNT, CDR2 YYREEE (reference sequence). The CDR3 loop spans 14 amino acids. Trimming left V 0 bases short and J 2 bases short, with 8 bases between. CDR3 sequence (DNA): TGTGCCAGCAGCTTGGCCGGCCGTCAAGAGACCCAGTACTTC. Translation: CASSLAGRQETQYF.

The genes are TRBV5-1 and TRBJ1-1; D gene uncertain. Germline-derived CDR1 and CDR2 are SGHRS and YFSETQ. The CDR3 contains 16 residues. V shed 4 bases and J shed 4 bases, with 20 bases lying between them. The CDR3 bases are TGCGCCAGCAGCCTGGAGGCCGCGACCAGGAGCACTGAAGCTTTCTTT. Its translation: CASSLEAATRSTEAFF.

V gene TRBV2 combines with J gene TRBJ1-1; D gene ambiguous. Trimming removed 3 bases at V and 1 base at J, with 9 bases between. This CDR3 is built from 14 residues. CDR1 SNHLY and CDR2 FYNNEI come from the germline V gene. Here the CDR3 reads CASSDGQTNTEAFF. Here the CDR3 DNA reads TGTGCCAGCAGTGACGGGCAGACGAACACTGAAGCTTTCTTT. Filled out from reference TRBV2 and TRBJ1-1, the complete variable domain reads EPEVTQTPSHQVTQMGQEVILRCVPISNHLYFYWYRQILGQKVEFLVSFYNNEISEKSEIFDDQFSVERPDGSNFTLKIRSTKLEDSAMYFCASSDGQTNTEAFFGQGTRLTVV.

This clone was counted only a few times. The V gene is TRBV6-2 or TRBV6-3, the J gene TRBJ1-2; D perhaps matches TRBD1 (6 bases). CDR1 and CDR2 from the germline V gene are MNHEY and SVGEGT. This CDR3 has 16 residues. The ends were cut back, 5 bases at V and 1 base at J, with 17 bases in the middle. The CDR3 DNA reads TGTGCCAGCAGTCCCTCCCGGGGGGCAGTTAACTATGGCTACACCTTC. Translated, it gives CASSPSRGAVNYGYTF.

The chain has TRBV29-1 and TRBJ2-7; TRBD2 aligns across 10 bases. This CDR3 has 16 amino acids. V dropped 6 bases and J dropped 5; count of bases not matched to a gene: 16. The germline gives CDR1 SQVTM, CDR2 ANQGSEA. CDR3 protein: CSVTGWQRGGTHEQYF. The CDR3 region has the DNA TGCAGCGTGACAGGGTGGCAGCGGGGGGGCACCCACGAGCAGTACTTC.